This TCR beta chain was sequenced for a study of memory CD4+ T cells and cytomegalovirus serostatus. Notes on the study in general: A US-trained random forest predicted CMV serostatus with median AUC around 0.91. Suggested: most of the CMV-linked TCR signature lies in CD4+ memory cells.

The CDR3 spans 15 residues. CDR1 and CDR2 (germline): SGHAT, FQNNGV. V was shortened by 5 bases and J by 5 bases, with 19 bases between the two germline ends. The sort gate was single viable CD3+CD4+CD8-CD45RO+ cells for memory CD4+ T cells. Sequenced by immunoSEQ multiplex PCR; TCRdb stores in-frame clones only, minus some. The sample gives about 92,000 clones, 80% of which show up once; approximately 4% is in the top ten. As concerns this clone: Its antigen is still unknown.

The sequence derives from an adult in good health and CMV-seropositive. The V gene is TRBV11-2, the J gene TRBJ2-7; D is perhaps TRBD1 (5 bases). The specimen sequenced was memory CD4+ T cells from blood. The CDR3 loop reads CASSLNGRAVHEQYF. In DNA, the CDR3 is TGTGCCAGCAGCCTAAATGGCAGGGCGGTCCACGAGCAGTACTTC.